This TCR beta chain is drawn from a study of blood T cell repertoires in COVID-19 (dated by TCRdb to about 2020). Background on the whole study: Samples covering the acute and convalescent phases of COVID-19 were provided by collaborators in the United States, Italy and Spain. The repertoires were released in a freely available public database meant as a resource for research on the immune response to SARS-CoV-2. Samples were obtained from the ongoing ImmuneRACE study (first 160 participants) and from about 1,300 subjects provided by 6 global collaborators. The prospective study material was composed of cDNA or gDNA derived from T cells, B-cell-depleted T cells, or PBMCs. The dataset comprised deeply sampled blood TCRbeta repertoires from subjects exposed to, actively infected with, or recovered from COVID-19. Where HLA class I and class II types were available, the types were taken from metadata supplied by the sample provider, not from assay-based typing. Nearly every sample came with metadata listing a de-identified subject ID, COVID-19 status, age in years and sex.

Participants in the prospective study were enrolled through a virtual design, were aged roughly 18 to 100 years, and lived in roughly 24 United States geographic areas. Cohort assignment in the prospective study relied on participant-reported clinical history from a screening survey and a study questionnaire. Exposed participants had been in contact with someone with a PCR-confirmed or clinician-diagnosed COVID-19 case within 2 weeks of study entry. In the prospective study, mobile phlebotomists collected whole blood, serum and a nasopharyngeal or oropharyngeal swab from each participant. Prospective study participants could optionally give additional blood draws and questionnaires over an approximately two-month period. Prospective study blood samples were shipped either frozen or at room temperature before DNA extraction. The germline V gene encodes CDR1 LGHNA and CDR2 YSLEER. The CDR3 starts with the cysteine, ends with the phenylalanine, and has 16 residues. Only the CDR3 DNA is retained, 48 bases long and in frame from the first base. V is shortened by 0 bases, J by 4 bases, and the region joining them spans 16 bases.

General conclusions and limits of the study: The amount of clinical and demographic metadata varied by source and participant and was provided uncurated.

Of note for this clone: It lacks a known antigen. Nothing much larger sits one base from this clone, and base qualities are not available.

TCRbeta CDR3 regions were amplified from genomic DNA using the immunoSEQ Assay, a bias-controlled multiplex PCR. As for the authors' bioinformatics: The number of nucleated cells in each sample was estimated by amplification of reference gene primers within the assay. To quantify the absolute abundance of each unique TCRbeta CDR3 rearrangement, sequence reads were collapsed and filtered. For each sample, productive Simpson clonality was calculated as the square root of Simpson's diversity index across productive rearrangements. This is the immuneACCESS table as TCRdb keeps it, with only in-frame sequences that have V and J called. A part of the clones is gone; compared with another copy, unresolved V genes explain less than half, and the rest is unexplained. From that table come the V and J calls and clone size; the DNA was used to work out D and trimming. The sample table shows some 240,000 clones, and 85% are seen once. The leading ten clones occupy about 6.9% of the sample.

Material: PBMCs or T cells enriched from blood (not recorded which). This receptor chain uses TRBV4-3 and TRBJ2-7; 5 matching bases give a weak D call of TRBD1. This TCR was recovered from a woman aged 45 to 65 who had been exposed to COVID-19. The CDR3 region reads CASSQDPGQGFYEQYF. Read as DNA, the sequence is TGCGCCAGCAGCCAAGATCCAGGGCAGGGCTTTTACGAGCAGTACTTC.